The rows below give T cell receptor beta chains drawn from one sample of a study of blood T cell repertoires in COVID-19. Measured with immunoSEQ multiplex PCR; TCRdb has only the in-frame clones, and not every one. The repertoire holds about 150,000 clones, with about 85% as singletons. Sequenced: peripheral blood. The receptors come from a human donor with acute or convalescent COVID-19. The donor label of this sample is uncertain. The CDR3 runs from the conserved cysteine through the conserved F or W. Fields, in order: V gene, J gene, CDR3 protein.

TRBV7-2	TRBJ1-1	CASSTAWGGQAEAFF
TRBV5-6	TRBJ1-1	CASSYQTGKNTEAFF
TRBV28	TRBJ1-6	CASTPGEAGNSPLHF
TRBV11-2	TRBJ2-5	CASSPERLGAQTQYF
TRBV6-4	TRBJ2-2	CASSVSAGGPNTGELFF
TRBV6-5	TRBJ1-2	CASRAAGYYGYTF
TRBV6-5	TRBJ1-6	CASSYSIGQGGSPLHF
TRBV7-8	TRBJ1-3	CASSLPGQGYGNTIYF
TRBV6-5	TRBJ2-5	CASTAPGTRGTQYF
TRBV2	TRBJ2-7	CARGTGSYEQYF
TRBV7-9	TRBJ2-1	CASSLAGGDPYNEQFF
TRBV19	TRBJ1-1	CASSISGGLEAFF
TRBV7-2	TRBJ2-1	CASSLINNNEQFF
TRBV5-5	TRBJ2-1	CASSDKTGAYNEQFF
TRBV25-1	TRBJ1-6	CASSEYEGAVAPLHF
TRBV5-6	TRBJ1-1	CASSVDRLPNTEAFF
TRBV19	TRBJ2-3	CASSPPTGTDTQYF
TRBV6-1	TRBJ1-2	CASSEAPGQSLYGYTF
TRBV28	TRBJ2-5	CASSPQRKGETQYF
TRBV7-7	TRBJ2-1	CASSLGQDNEQFF
TRBV5-1	TRBJ1-4	CASSLAGGPNEKLFF
TRBV11-2	TRBJ2-5	CASSFRVRETQYF
TRBV30	TRBJ2-3	CAWSPLPGLEGTDTQYF
TRBV5-1	TRBJ2-7	CASSVGLAGPSHEQYF
TRBV5-4	TRBJ1-2	CASSVTGGWGYTF
TRBV19	TRBJ1-1	CASSIGGPQNTEAFF
TRBV3-1/TRBV3-2	TRBJ2-1	CASSQVGGRYNEQFF
TRBV11-2	TRBJ2-5	CASSLGRVETQYF
TRBV13	TRBJ1-6	CATGRGYNSPLHF
TRBV6-1	TRBJ1-2	CASSVYGTGINYGYTF
TRBV9	TRBJ2-3	CASSARTSDIYTDTQYF
TRBV28	TRBJ1-1	CASSSSRDRNTEAFF
TRBV15	TRBJ1-2	CATSSGGRMAYGYTF
TRBV5-1	TRBJ1-1	CASSFQGAGTEAFF
TRBV27	TRBJ1-5	CASKTGSGPQHF
TRBV6-5	TRBJ2-1	CASSYPGGEQFF
TRBV11-2	TRBJ2-1	CASSLGATYNEQFF
TRBV19	TRBJ2-1	CASSISGVGGEQFF
TRBV28	TRBJ1-5	CASSFGGPGQPQHF
TRBV9	TRBJ2-2	CASSVSQRGPANTGELFF
TRBV5-4	TRBJ2-2	CASSLRGLTGELFF
TRBV10-3	TRBJ1-5	CAISESLGQGDQPQHF
TRBV29-1	TRBJ1-2	CSAEKIGAAGYTF